Listed here are 14 T cell receptor beta chains from one sample, sequenced in a study of a mutant IDH1 vaccine in newly diagnosed glioma. As for time point: baseline, week 1 (first vaccination visit). The sample's treatment: pre-vaccination baseline after standard-of-care therapy. Measured with immunoSEQ multiplex PCR; TCRdb has only the in-frame clones, and not every one. In the table there are about 98,000 clones, roughly 90% of which are singletons. The sequenced sample was PBMCs, obtained from a glioma patient treated with radiotherapy, temozolomide or both. The receptor set was obtained from a woman aged 50 to 65 with glioma.

The rearrangement links TRBV7-9 to TRBJ2-5, with D perhaps matching TRBD1 (5 bases). V was cut by 4 bases and J by 5 bases, with 5 bases left in between. Germline CDR1 SEHNR, CDR2 FQNEAQ (reference sequence). CDR3 length: 11 amino acids. The CDR3 is CASSSGETQYF. The CDR3 DNA reads as TGTGCCAGCAGCTCAGGGGAGACCCAGTACTTC.

The rearrangement joins TRBV6-5 to TRBJ2-5; D is undetermined. Germline V gives CDR1 MNHEY, CDR2 SVGAGI. Trimming shortened V by 0 bases and J by 5 bases, and 16 bases separated the two germline ends. The CDR3 sequence is 16 residues long. The CDR3 sequence: CASSYSKRSQRETQYF. The CDR3 bases are TGTGCCAGCAGTTACTCGAAACGCTCTCAGAGGGAGACCCAGTACTTC.

The chain joins TRBV9 to TRBJ2-5; D is unclear. The CDR3 consists of 10 residues. Trimming cost V 7 bases and J 5 bases, with 6 bases left between them. Germline V gene sequence: CDR1 SGDLS, CDR2 YYNGEE. CDR3 in DNA: TGTGCCAGCGATGGGGAGACCCAGTACTTC. Its protein is CASDGETQYF.

The rearrangement links TRBV10-3 to TRBJ2-7; 9 bases are a match to TRBD1. CDR1 ENHRY and CDR2 SYGVKD come from the germline V gene. The V and J ends lost 4 bases and 9 bases, in that order; junction bases with no gene match: 19. This CDR3 spans 17 amino acids. DNA of the CDR3: TGTGCCATCAGTGGTGGGACGCCGGGACAGGGAGCCTTGCGGCAGTACTTC. This gives the protein CAISGGTPGQGALRQYF.

This clone was found a few times. The chain uses TRBV6-5 and TRBJ1-1, with unresolved D. The ends were cut back, 0 bases at V and 2 bases at J, with 10 bases in the middle. The germline V gene has CDR1 MNHEY and CDR2 SVGAGI. The CDR3 sequence is 15 residues long. The CDR3 bases are TGTGCCAGCAGTTACTCAGGCAAGGGCAACACTGAAGCTTTCTTT. The encoded protein is CASSYSGKGNTEAFF.

V usage is TRBV10-3 and J usage is TRBJ2-1; TRBD2 might be the D (6 bases). The ends were cut back, 6 bases at V and 6 bases at J, with 18 bases in the middle. CDR1 ENHRY and CDR2 SYGVKD come from the germline V gene. The CDR3 is 15 residues long. The CDR3 DNA sequence: TGTGCCATCAGGGATCGCGGGGACGTCGGCAATGAGCAGTTCTTC. It translates to CAIRDRGDVGNEQFF.

This sequence joins TRBV30 and TRBJ1-4; 9 bases are a match to TRBD1. With V trimmed by 7 bases and J by 7 bases, 10 bases remained unmatched. Per the germline V gene, CDR1 is GTSNPN and CDR2 is SVGIG (reference sequence). CDR3 length equals 14 residues. The CDR3 coding sequence is TGTGCCTCTACCCCCGGGACAGGGATTGAAAAACTGTTTTTT. Translated: CASTPGTGIEKLFF.

The CDR3 is CASNHRGRSGNTIYF. The CDR3 nucleotides read TGTGCCAGCAATCACAGGGGACGGTCTGGAAACACCATATATTTT. The chain uses TRBV6-6 and TRBJ1-3; the match to TRBD1 covers 7 bases. Germline assignment: CDR1 MNHNY and CDR2 SVGAGI (reference sequence). The CDR3 covers 15 residues. Trimming cost V 7 bases and J 1 base; bases outside gene matches: 7.

The chain combines TRBV6-6 with TRBJ1-1; possible D gene TRBD1, 6 bases. Germline lookup yields CDR1 MNHNY and CDR2 SVGAGI (reference sequence). The CDR3 contains 14 residues. V was trimmed by 5 bases and J by 3 bases, leaving 13 bases between them. The CDR3 is CASSPLTGHTEAFF. The DNA of the CDR3 is TGTGCCAGCAGTCCCTTGACAGGACACACTGAAGCTTTCTTT.

This chain links TRBV19 with TRBJ1-5, with 7 bases matching TRBD1. Germline trimming cut 3 bases from V and 9 bases from J; bases unmatched to any gene: 8. This CDR3 has 14 residues. Germline CDR1 reads LNHDA; CDR2 reads SQIVND (reference sequence). The CDR3: CASSIQGGPWPQHF. The CDR3 DNA follows: TGTGCCAGTAGTATTCAAGGGGGCCCCTGGCCCCAGCATTTT.

V usage is TRBV7-9 and J usage is TRBJ2-7, with TRBD1 matching 8 bases. Germline CDR1 and CDR2: SEHNR and FQNEAQ (reference sequence). The CDR3 is made up of 12 amino acids. Trimming took 9 bases from V and 3 from J; bases not matched to a gene: 4. This CDR3 is CASGQGSYEQYF. CDR3 nucleotide sequence: TGTGCCAGTGGACAGGGTAGCTACGAGCAGTACTTC.

The V gene is TRBV5-1, the J gene TRBJ2-1; D is undetermined. Germline values: CDR1 SGHRS, CDR2 YFSETQ. V dropped 0 bases and J dropped 0 bases, with 10 bases sitting between them. The CDR3 covers 16 residues. CDR3 DNA sequence: TGCGCCAGCAGCTTGGCTTACAGCAACTCCTACAATGAGCAGTTCTTC. It encodes CASSLAYSNSYNEQFF.

J is TRBJ2-5 and V is TRBV18; D ambiguous. From germline, CDR1 is KGHSH and CDR2 LQKENI. With 2 bases removed from V and 4 bases from J, the gap between germline ends came to 8 bases. This CDR3 has 13 amino acids. The CDR3 DNA follows: TGTGCCAGCTCACCAGGGGATGGAGAGACCCAGTACTTC. Its protein product is CASSPGDGETQYF.

With regard to this clone: This sample also contains other DNA sequences that code for the same CDR3. The chain is built from TRBV5-1 and TRBJ2-2, with 8 bases identical to TRBD1. The CDR3 has 15 amino acids. Germline CDR1 and CDR2: SGHRS and YFSETQ. J gave up 5 bases and V 4 bases, and 7 bases lay outside the gene matches. The CDR3 region is CASSPQGAGTGELFF. The CDR3 DNA is TGCGCCAGCAGCCCGCAGGGGGCGGGAACCGGGGAGCTGTTTTTT.